These 26 T cell receptor beta chains were sequenced from one sample in a study of T-cell reconstitution after alpha-beta-depleted transplantation in children. Construction of the TCRbeta library involved unique molecular identifiers. Via MiXCR, TCRdb re-called the PCR reads, giving one row per CDR3 protein. The data contain roughly 610,000 distinct CDR3 sequences, 8% to 11% of them singletons. The sequences come from PBMCs from the stem cell graft donor, collected from the stem cell graft. These receptors all come from a human donor who donated a stem cell graft to a child with acute myeloid leukemia.

This clonotype was seen at least ten times. J is TRBJ1-4 and V is TRBV12-3 or TRBV12-4; TRBD1 might be the D (5 bases). Trimming pared 0 bases from V and 0 bases from J, leaving 5 bases between. This CDR3 spans 15 amino acids. The CDR3 DNA sequence: TGTGCCAGCAGTTTAGCGACAGCAACTAATGAAAAACTGTTTTTT. Its translation is CASSLATATNEKLFF.

Concerning this clonotype: The junction departs from germline at one end; a sequencing error may be responsible. The V gene is TRBV9, the J gene TRBJ2-1, with D unclear. Germline CDR1 is SGDLS and CDR2 is YYNGEE. There are 11 residues in the CDR3. In nucleotides, the CDR3 is TGTGCCAGCGCTAACGGACCCAGGTGGATCTTC. This translates into CASANGPRWIF. The full variable domain, completed using reference TRBV9 and TRBJ2-1, is DSGVTQTPKHLITATGQRVTLRCSPRSGDLSVYWYQQSLDQGLQFLIQYYNGEERAKGNILERFSAQQFPDLHSELNLSSLELGDSALYFCASANGPRWIFGPGTRLTVL.

This clonotype was detected many times. The chain combines TRBV29-1 with TRBJ2-3; D is undetermined. Germline lookup yields CDR1 SQVTM and CDR2 ANQGSEA. The ends were cut back, 7 bases at V and 1 base at J, with 9 bases in the middle. The CDR3 extends over 12 amino acids. CDR3 DNA: TGCAGCGGAGACACGGGCACAGATACGCAGTATTTT. Amino acid sequence: CSGDTGTDTQYF.

This clonotype was seen a handful of times. This sequence joins TRBV20-1 and TRBJ2-3; D is uncertain. Per the germline V gene, CDR1 is DFQATT and CDR2 is SNEGSKA (reference sequence). Between the trimmed V and J ends, which lost 2 bases and 2 bases, there was a span of 11 bases. This CDR3 comprises 14 residues. CDR3 in DNA: TGCAGTGCTAGACGGACGGATAACACAGATACGCAGTATTTT. Its protein is CSARRTDNTDTQYF.

The chain has TRBV6-4 and TRBJ2-3; D perhaps matches TRBD2 (6 bases). There are 13 residues in the CDR3. Deletions cut 10 bases from V and 6 bases from J, with 17 bases between. The germline V gene encodes CDR1 MRHNA and CDR2 SNTAGT. CDR3 sequence reads: CATSPGGVDTQYF. DNA of the CDR3: TGTGCCACCTCTCCCGGGGGAGTTGATACGCAGTATTTT.

This clonotype was detected many times. The rearrangement uses TRBV12-3 or TRBV12-4 and TRBJ2-7, with TRBD2 matching 13 bases. The trim removed 5 bases at V and 7 bases at J, leaving 11 bases unmatched. CDR3 length equals 16 residues. Here the CDR3 DNA reads TGTGCCAGCAGTAAGGATTGGGGGACTAGCGGGATTGAGCAGTACTTC. This codes for CASSKDWGTSGIEQYF.

This clonotype has a handful of counts. This chain joins TRBV5-1 and TRBJ1-4; D is ambiguous. The CDR3 runs to 16 residues. V lost 0 bases and J 5 bases, leaving 14 bases between the germline ends. The germline V gene encodes CDR1 SGHRS and CDR2 YFSETQ. The CDR3 region has the DNA TGCGCCAGCAGCTTGGCCAAGGGCAGGATCAATGAAAAACTGTTTTTT. This sequence encodes CASSLAKGRINEKLFF.

A single count supports this clonotype. This CDR3 is missing its conserved last phenylalanine or tryptophan, likely due to a read error. The chain carries TRBV5-1 and TRBJ2-3, with D tentatively TRBD1 or TRBD2 (5 bases each). The CDR3 consists of 16 residues. Trimming pared 4 bases from V and 4 bases from J, leaving 19 bases between. Germline CDR1 and CDR2: SGHRS and YFSETQ. The CDR3 coding sequence is TGCGCCAGCAGCCTGGATGGGGGAAGGGCAGCAGATACGCAGTATCTT. It encodes CASSLDGGRAADTQYL.

This chain uses TRBV4-3 with TRBJ2-3; TRBD2 matches 12 bases. The V segment lost 5 bases and the J segment 1 base; nucleotides outside the gene matches: 10. Germline CDR1 is LGHNA and CDR2 is YSLEER. This CDR3 has 18 residues. CDR3 residues: CASSALAGGPGGTDTQYF. For the CDR3, the DNA is TGCGCCAGCAGCGCTCTAGCGGGAGGGCCGGGTGGCACAGATACGCAGTATTTT.

V is TRBV18 and J is TRBJ2-2; D possibly uses TRBD1 or TRBD2 (5 bases each). The CDR3 totals 16 residues. Between the trimmed V and J ends, which lost 3 bases and 2 bases, there was a span of 13 bases. Germline V gene data show CDR1 as KGHSH and CDR2 as LQKENI. The CDR3 sequence: CASSPLDGTNTGELFF. The CDR3 DNA is TGTGCCAGCTCACCCCTTGACGGGACCAACACCGGGGAGCTGTTTTTT.

The genes are TRBV14 and TRBJ1-2; 9 nucleotides line up with TRBD1. Looked up from germline, CDR1 is SGHDN and CDR2 is FVKESK. CDR3 size: 15 residues. Trimming at V came to 4 bases and at J to 5 bases, leaving 8 bases not matched to a gene. CDR3 DNA sequence: TGTGCCAGCAGCCCCCCCGGGACAGGGATTTATGGCTACACCTTC. It encodes CASSPPGTGIYGYTF.

This rearrangement joins TRBV12-3 or TRBV12-4 to TRBJ2-3; perhaps D is TRBD1 or TRBD2 (6 bases each). Deletions cut 3 bases from V and 3 bases from J, with 16 bases between. The CDR3 extends over 16 amino acids. CDR3 amino acids: CASSLGGRENTDTQYF. The CDR3 DNA sequence: TGTGCCAGCAGTTTGGGGGGCCGGGAGAATACAGATACGCAGTATTTT.

Ten or more counts support this clonotype. The chain links TRBV28 to TRBJ2-1, with 9 nucleotides matching TRBD2. Germline V gives CDR1 MDHEN, CDR2 SYDVKM. After removal of 6 bases from V and 10 bases from J, the junction contained 4 bases not matched to a gene. The CDR3 length is 12 residues. As DNA, the CDR3 is TGTGCCAGCAGGCTTGGGACTAGCGAGCAGTTCTTC. It encodes CASRLGTSEQFF.

This chain links TRBV15 with TRBJ2-1; tentatively, D is TRBD1 or TRBD2 (6 bases each). Germline CDR1 LNHNV, CDR2 YYDKDF (reference sequence). This CDR3 has 16 amino acids. The germline V and J ends were trimmed by 3 bases and 0 bases, with 12 bases remaining between them. The CDR3 spells CATSSTGASSYNEQFF. CDR3 nucleotides: TGTGCCACCAGCAGTACGGGGGCTAGCTCCTACAATGAGCAGTTCTTC.

This clonotype was seen only a few times. This may be a read error: a much more frequent sequence differs by one nucleotide. The rearrangement uses TRBV5-1 and TRBJ2-7; TRBD2 aligns across 11 bases. The CDR3 is 14 residues long. After removal of 1 base from V and 5 bases from J, the junction contained 2 bases not matched to a gene. From germline, CDR1 is SGHRS and CDR2 YFSETQ. The CDR3 reads CASSLTSGSHEQYF. Here the CDR3 DNA reads TGCGCCAGCAGCTTGACTAGCGGGAGTCACGAGCAGTACTTC.

A remark on this clonotype: Given a much more abundant clone one base away, this may be a read error. The chain uses TRBV6-5 and TRBJ2-1; 8 positions match TRBD2. This CDR3 region has 15 residues. In germline, CDR1 is MNHEY, CDR2 SVGAGI. As DNA, the CDR3 is TGTGCCGGCAGTTACTTAACTAGCGGAACCAATGAGCAGTTCTTC. Protein product: CAGSYLTSGTNEQFF.

This clonotype was seen only a few times. V gene TRBV28 combines with J gene TRBJ2-5, with 9 bases identical to TRBD1. Germline assignment: CDR1 MDHEN and CDR2 SYDVKM. V shed 6 bases and J 5 bases; nucleotides not matched to a gene: 7. CDR3 size: 14 residues. CDR3 DNA: TGTGCCAGCAGAGGACAGGGGACCCTCGAGACCCAGTACTTC. Amino acid sequence: CASRGQGTLETQYF.

The table lists this clonotype with many counts. The J gene is TRBJ2-1, the V gene TRBV5-1, with TRBD2 matching over 14 bases. V shed 4 bases, J shed 9 bases, and the junction held 12 bases outside the gene matches. The CDR3 sequence is 17 residues long. Looked up from germline, CDR1 is SGHRS and CDR2 is YFSETQ. CDR3 sequence (DNA): TGCGCCAGCAGCGGGGGACTAGCGGGAGAAACGGGGTTTGAGCAGTTCTTC. Its protein is CASSGGLAGETGFEQFF.

The gene calls are TRBV5-1 and TRBJ2-3; the match to TRBD1 covers 10 bases. V gave up 3 bases and J gave up 6 bases; unmatched junction bases: 10. The CDR3 consists of 16 residues. In germline, CDR1 is SGHRS, CDR2 YFSETQ. CDR3 in amino acids: CASSSGGTGAGDTQYF. CDR3 nucleotide sequence: TGCGCCAGCAGCTCGGGGGGGACAGGGGCTGGGGATACGCAGTATTTT.

The gene calls are TRBV12-3 or TRBV12-4 and TRBJ2-1; D is perhaps TRBD1 or TRBD2 (6 bases each). The CDR3 length is 17 residues. Between the trimmed V and J ends, which lost 0 bases and 6 bases, there was a span of 18 bases. CDR3 coding DNA: TGTGCCAGCAGTTTAGCCCCCGGGAGTGGGGGGCTCAATGAGCAGTTCTTC. This encodes CASSLAPGSGGLNEQFF.

This clonotype was picked up many times. The J gene is TRBJ1-1, the V gene TRBV27; D ambiguous. Per the germline V gene, CDR1 is MNHEY and CDR2 is SMNVEV (reference sequence). The V and J ends lost 6 bases and 0 bases respectively, with 14 bases between them. The CDR3 sequence is 15 residues long. CDR3 in DNA: TGTGCCAGCAGCCCGACGGGTCCTATGAACACTGAAGCTTTCTTT. Its protein is CASSPTGPMNTEAFF.

This rearrangement joins TRBV4-2 to TRBJ2-3; the D is unclear. The CDR3 loop spans 15 amino acids. The V gene lost 0 bases and the J gene lost 2 bases, with 9 bases spanning the gap. CDR1 is LGHNA and CDR2 is YNFKEQ in the germline V gene. DNA of the CDR3: TGTGCCAGCAGCCAAGAGGGAACTTTCACAGATACGCAGTATTTT. This codes for CASSQEGTFTDTQYF.

V usage is TRBV27 and J usage is TRBJ2-7, with 10 bases aligning to TRBD2. V lost 6 bases, J lost 3 bases, and 8 bases stayed unmatched. CDR1 is MNHEY, CDR2 SMNVEV, per germline (reference sequence). This CDR3 spans 15 amino acids. CDR3 amino acids: CASRAGGPVFYEQYF. CDR3 sequence (DNA): TGTGCCAGCAGAGCGGGAGGGCCGGTTTTCTACGAGCAGTACTTC.

This clonotype has a handful of counts. V usage is TRBV20-1 and J usage is TRBJ1-1; D gene unclear. Germline CDR1 is DFQATT and CDR2 is SNEGSKA (reference sequence). V was cut by 8 bases and J by 4 bases, with 11 bases left in between. The CDR3 spans 11 residues. The CDR3 is CSWPEFTEAFF. Here the CDR3 DNA reads TGCAGTTGGCCGGAGTTCACTGAAGCTTTCTTT.

The rearrangement uses TRBV28 and TRBJ2-2; D is uncertain. The V gene lost 5 bases and the J gene lost 1 base, with 14 bases spanning the gap. The CDR3 totals 16 residues. Germline V gives CDR1 MDHEN, CDR2 SYDVKM. The CDR3 DNA sequence: TGTGCCAGCAGTCAACTTGGGTCCCTGAACACCGGGGAGCTGTTTTTT. This sequence encodes CASSQLGSLNTGELFF. Drawing the rest from reference TRBV28 and TRBJ2-2, the complete variable domain is DVKVTQSSRYLVKRTGEKVFLECVQDMDHENMFWYRQDPGLGLRLIYFSYDVKMKEKGDIPEGYSVSREKKERFSLILESASTNQTSMYLCASSQLGSLNTGELFFGEGSRLTVL.

There are a few counts of this clonotype. The chain recombines TRBV15 with TRBJ2-3, with D possibly TRBD1 on 6 matching bases. V was clipped by 2 bases and J by 4 bases, with 10 bases between them. The CDR3 loop spans 14 amino acids. Germline-derived CDR1 and CDR2 are LNHNV and YYDKDF (reference sequence). The CDR3 reads CATSRLQGADTQYF. The CDR3 DNA follows: TGTGCCACCAGCAGACTACAGGGAGCAGATACGCAGTATTTT.